This TCR beta chain was profiled in a study of technical replicates of blood from a few donors (dated by TCRdb to about 2017). Libraries were prepared through the immunoSEQ multiplex PCR assay. What TCRdb holds here is the immuneACCESS table cut down to in-frame rearrangements. Part of the clones is not present; checked against another copy, under half of the missing clones reflect an unresolved V gene, and the others are unexplained. This sample is represented by under 90,000 clones; roughly 92% of them were singletons. Of the sample, about 0.24% falls within the top ten clones. Concerning this clone: The antigen it binds to is not known. Qualities for individual bases were not recorded, and no much larger clone is one base off.

Measured from the cysteine to the phenylalanine, the CDR3 is 16 residues long. The sequence is cut down to CDR3 DNA, 48 bases in frame from base 1. Trimming leaves V shorter by 2 bases and J shorter by 8 bases, with the junction holding 4 bases beyond the gene matches. CDR1 and CDR2 are read off the germline V gene as MRHNA and SNTAGT. The source material was T cells isolated from PBMCs. This TCR was recovered from a human donor in good health. The chain joins TRBV6-4 to TRBJ2-1, with 15 central nucleotides matching TRBD2. Here is the DNA: TGTGCCAGCAGTGACCGGGGACTAGCGGGGGGAGATGAGCAGTTCTTC. Translated, this is CASSDRGLAGGDEQFF.